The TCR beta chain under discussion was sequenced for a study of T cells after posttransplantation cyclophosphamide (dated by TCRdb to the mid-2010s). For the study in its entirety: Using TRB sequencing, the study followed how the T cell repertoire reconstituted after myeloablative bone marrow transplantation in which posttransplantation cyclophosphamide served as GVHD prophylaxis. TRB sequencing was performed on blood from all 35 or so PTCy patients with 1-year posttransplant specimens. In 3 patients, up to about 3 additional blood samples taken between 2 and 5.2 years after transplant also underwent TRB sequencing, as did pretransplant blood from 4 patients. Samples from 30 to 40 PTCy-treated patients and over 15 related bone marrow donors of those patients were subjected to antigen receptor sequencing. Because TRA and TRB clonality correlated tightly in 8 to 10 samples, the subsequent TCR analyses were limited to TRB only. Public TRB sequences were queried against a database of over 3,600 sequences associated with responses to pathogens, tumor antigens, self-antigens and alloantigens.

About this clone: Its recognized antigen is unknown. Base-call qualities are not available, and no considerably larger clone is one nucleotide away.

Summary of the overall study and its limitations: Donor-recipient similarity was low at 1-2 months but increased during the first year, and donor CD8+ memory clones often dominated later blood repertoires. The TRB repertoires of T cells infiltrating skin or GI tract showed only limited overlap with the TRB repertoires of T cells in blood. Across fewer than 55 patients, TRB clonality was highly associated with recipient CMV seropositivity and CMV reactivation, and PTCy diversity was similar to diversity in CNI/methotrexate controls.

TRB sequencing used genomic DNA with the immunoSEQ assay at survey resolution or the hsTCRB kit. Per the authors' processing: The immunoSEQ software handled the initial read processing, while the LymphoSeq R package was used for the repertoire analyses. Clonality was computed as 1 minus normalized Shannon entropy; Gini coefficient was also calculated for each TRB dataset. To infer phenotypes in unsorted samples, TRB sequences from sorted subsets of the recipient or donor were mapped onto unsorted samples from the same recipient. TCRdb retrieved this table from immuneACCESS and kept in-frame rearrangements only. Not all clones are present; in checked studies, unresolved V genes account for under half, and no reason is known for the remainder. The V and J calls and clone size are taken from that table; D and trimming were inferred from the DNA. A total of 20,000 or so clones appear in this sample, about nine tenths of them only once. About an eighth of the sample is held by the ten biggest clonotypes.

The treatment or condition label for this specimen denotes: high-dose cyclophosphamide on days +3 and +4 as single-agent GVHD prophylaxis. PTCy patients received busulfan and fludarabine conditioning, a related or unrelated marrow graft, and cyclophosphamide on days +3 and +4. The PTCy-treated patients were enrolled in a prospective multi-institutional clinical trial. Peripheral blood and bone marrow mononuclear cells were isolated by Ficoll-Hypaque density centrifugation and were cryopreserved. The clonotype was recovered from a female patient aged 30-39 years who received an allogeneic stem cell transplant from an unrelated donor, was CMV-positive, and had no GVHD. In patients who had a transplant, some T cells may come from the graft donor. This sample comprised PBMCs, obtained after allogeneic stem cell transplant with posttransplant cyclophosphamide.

The base sequence is TGTGCCATCAGTGAGTCTCGGCGGGGGGAATACAATGAGCAGTTCTTC. It codes for CAISESRRGEYNEQFF. This sequence uses TRBV10-3 and TRBJ2-1; 8 bases in the middle match TRBD2. Germline trimming: 0 bases from V, 4 bases from J; junction bases outside gene matches: 5. The CDR3, cysteine through phenylalanine, is 16 amino acids long. Only the CDR3 DNA stays, 48 bases, in frame from base 1. Looking up the germline V gene yields CDR1 ENHRY and CDR2 SYGVKD.